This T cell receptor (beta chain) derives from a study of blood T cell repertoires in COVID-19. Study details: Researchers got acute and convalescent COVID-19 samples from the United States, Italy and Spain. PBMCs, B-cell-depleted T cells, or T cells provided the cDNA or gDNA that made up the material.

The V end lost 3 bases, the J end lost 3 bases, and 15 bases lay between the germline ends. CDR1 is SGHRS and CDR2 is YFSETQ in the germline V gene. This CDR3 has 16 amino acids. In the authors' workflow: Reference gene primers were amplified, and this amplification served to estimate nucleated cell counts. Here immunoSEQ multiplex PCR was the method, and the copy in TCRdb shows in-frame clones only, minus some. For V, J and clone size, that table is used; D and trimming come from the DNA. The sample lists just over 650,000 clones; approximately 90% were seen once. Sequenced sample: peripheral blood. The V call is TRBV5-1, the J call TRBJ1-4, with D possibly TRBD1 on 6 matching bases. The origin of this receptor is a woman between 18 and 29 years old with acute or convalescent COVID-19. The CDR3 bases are TGCGCCAGCAGCTCCTTCCTAGGGGGGGCTAATGAAAAACTGTTTTTT. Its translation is CASSSFLGGANEKLFF.